The rows below give T cell receptor beta chains drawn from one sample of a study of regulatory T cells in long-lasting Graves disease. One entry per CDR3 protein results from TCRdb running MiXCR on the multiplex PCR reads. The sample holds hundreds of thousands of distinct CDR3 sequences, around 20% seen once. Sequences were derived from peripheral blood mononuclear cells (PBMCs), sampled when the disease was refractory, from a patient treated with antithyroid drugs. Receptor source: a female donor with Graves disease. Each CDR3 is given with its conserved first and last residue. D genes are given only for firm matches. Only part of the rows carry a size: once, few, many, or a class if the clone is expanded.

clone size	D gene	J gene	V gene	CDR3 DNA	CDR3 protein
many	TRBD1	TRBJ2-7	TRBV28	TGTGCCAGCAGTTTCCCCGGGGGGGACAGGGGGCATCATGAGCAGTACTTC	CASSFPGGDRGHHEQYF
many	.	TRBJ2-2	TRBV28	TGTGCCAGCAGTTTCGTCCCTGCGGGCGGGGAGCTGTTTTTT	CASSFVPAGGELFF
many	TRBD2	TRBJ2-7	TRBV28	TGTGCCAGCAGTCTTGGCGGGAGCTCCCACGAGCAGTACTTC	CASSLGGSSHEQYF
many	.	TRBJ2-5	TRBV6-2/TRBV6-3	TGTGCCAGCATGGAGATGGGGGGATCAGAGACCCAGTACTTC	CASMEMGGSETQYF
many	.	TRBJ2-6	TRBV20-1	TGCAGTGCTAGAGGTTGGGGGACTGGGGCCAACGTCCTGACTTTC	CSARGWGTGANVLTF
few	TRBD1	TRBJ1-2	TRBV27	TGTGCCAGCGGCCCCGGGACAGCTCGCTACACCTTC	CASGPGTARYTF
few	.	TRBJ2-3	TRBV3-2	TGTGCCAGATATACCCTTCGTCAGGGGGCGGATACGCAGTATTTT	CARYTLRQGADTQYF
few	.	TRBJ1-5	TRBV20-1	TGCAGTGCTAGCCCCGCTGGGGATCAGCCCCAGCATTTT	CSASPAGDQPQHF
.	.	TRBJ2-7	TRBV7-9	TGTGCCAGCTTACAGGGAGATGGCTCCTACGAGCAGTACTTC	CASLQGDGSYEQYF
few	.	TRBJ1-5	TRBV20-1	TGCAGTACGAACGGACCCTTGGGGGATTATAGCAATCAGCCCCAGCATTTT	CSTNGPLGDYSNQPQHF
.	TRBD1	TRBJ1-1	TRBV30	TGTGCCTGGAGTGTACCCACAGGGGGCTGGGCTGAAGCTTTCTTT	CAWSVPTGGWAEAFF
many	TRBD2	TRBJ2-5	TRBV7-9	TGTGCCAGCAGCTGGACTAGCGGGAGGCTGGGGCAAGAGACCCAGTACTTC	CASSWTSGRLGQETQYF
.	.	TRBJ2-7	TRBV19	TGTGCCACAAGATCCGGGTCCGAGCAGTACTTC	CATRSGSEQYF
few	TRBD1	TRBJ1-3	TRBV19	TGTGCCACATTCCACCCCTACGGGACAGAAGGAAACACCATATATTTT	CATFHPYGTEGNTIYF
few	.	TRBJ1-5	TRBV28	TGTGCCAGCAGCGAACCCCGGGAACTCTTACTAAATCAGCCCCAGCATTTT	CASSEPRELLLNQPQHF
.	TRBD2	TRBJ2-2	TRBV20-1	TGCAGTGCTAGGCGGGAGGGGCCAACCGGGGAGCTGTTTTTT	CSARREGPTGELFF
.	TRBD2	TRBJ2-1	TRBV2	TGTGCCGGGGCGAAACTAGCGGGAGGGCCCGGTAACAATGAGCAGTTCTTC	CAGAKLAGGPGNNEQFF
.	TRBD1	TRBJ1-3	TRBV4-3	TGCGCCAGCAGCCAAGAAGACAGGGGGGCAAACACCATATATTTT	CASSQEDRGANTIYF
.	TRBD1	TRBJ2-5	TRBV7-8	TGTGCCAGCAGCGCAAGGAGGACAGGGCCGGAGACCCAGTACTTC	CASSARRTGPETQYF
many	.	TRBJ1-5	TRBV28	TGTGCCACCACCGACCTACTCAATCAGCCCCAGCATTTT	CATTDLLNQPQHF
many	.	TRBJ2-7	TRBV6-1	TGTGCCAGCAAGGTACCGGGAACCTACGAGCAGTACTTC	CASKVPGTYEQYF
few	TRBD2	TRBJ2-2	TRBV27	TGTGCCAGCAGTTTTTTGGGGGACTATGTCGGGGAGCTGTTTTTT	CASSFLGDYVGELFF
many	TRBD2	TRBJ2-7	TRBV7-2	TGTGCCAGCAGCCTCATGGGTAGCGGGAGTGACGAGCAGTACTTC	CASSLMGSGSDEQYF
.	.	TRBJ1-1	TRBV6-1	TGTGCCAGCAGTAAGGTAGCTGAAGCTTTCTTT	CASSKVAEAFF
few	.	TRBJ2-3	TRBV3-1	TGTGCCAGCAGCCAAGCGGGGGCGCAGTATTTT	CASSQAGAQYF
.	TRBD2	TRBJ2-5	TRBV12-3/TRBV12-4	TGTGCCAGCAGTTCACTAGCGGGAGACATCCAAGAGACCCAGTACTTC	CASSSLAGDIQETQYF
.	TRBD1	TRBJ1-2	TRBV24-1	TGTGCCACCAGTGACCCAGGGGGAGATGGCTACACCTTC	CATSDPGGDGYTF
few	TRBD1	TRBJ1-5	TRBV20-1	TGCAGTGCTGGCAAGACAGGGCAACAGCCCCAGCATTTT	CSAGKTGQQPQHF
many	.	TRBJ1-2	TRBV7-2	TGTGCCAGCAGCTTAGTCGATCAGGGGCGCTATGGCTACACCTTC	CASSLVDQGRYGYTF
many	.	TRBJ1-2	TRBV7-2	TGTGCCAGCAGCTTAGTGGGATATGGCTACACCTTC	CASSLVGYGYTF
.	.	TRBJ2-7	TRBV4-3	TGCGCCAGCAGCCAAGATCCCCTGGAACATTACTACGAGCAGTACTTC	CASSQDPLEHYYEQYF
.	.	TRBJ1-5	TRBV12-5	TGTGCTAGTGCCATCGGAGATAAGGGGCCCCAGCATTTT	CASAIGDKGPQHF
few	.	TRBJ1-1	TRBV18	TGTGCCAGCTCCCCGCAGGAGGACAACACTGAAGCTTTCTTT	CASSPQEDNTEAFF
once	TRBD1	TRBJ2-1	TRBV27	TGTGCCAGCAGGGGACAGATAAACAATGAGCAGTTCTTC	CASRGQINNEQFF
many	.	TRBJ1-4	TRBV20-1	TGCAGTGCTAGGGAGGGGAGCGGTAATGAAAAACTGTTTTTT	CSAREGSGNEKLFF
few	TRBD2	TRBJ2-7	TRBV20-1	TGCAGTGCTAGAGACGGCGGGAGGGCCGTGTACGAGCAGTACTTC	CSARDGGRAVYEQYF
.	.	TRBJ1-2	TRBV4-2	TGTGCCAGCAGCCAAGATGCTCGGGGATCTAACTATGGCTACACCTTC	CASSQDARGSNYGYTF
many	.	TRBJ1-4	TRBV7-2	TGTGCCAGCAGCTCAGGCAGGGTAACGTCGGAAAAACTGTTTTTT	CASSSGRVTSEKLFF
many	.	TRBJ2-7	TRBV11-2	TGTGCCAGCAGCTTACGCCCGGGACTGAACTACGAGCAGTACTTC	CASSLRPGLNYEQYF
many	TRBD1	TRBJ2-5	TRBV20-1	TGCAGTGCAGCCGGGACAGGAGAGACCCAGTACTTC	CSAAGTGETQYF
.	TRBD2	TRBJ2-3	TRBV20-1	TGCAGTCCCGGGACTAGCGGGTTGGATACGCAGTATTTT	CSPGTSGLDTQYF
.	.	TRBJ2-3	TRBV7-2	TGTGCCAGCAGCTTCGAATCAGATACGCAGTATTTT	CASSFESDTQYF